Listed below are T cell receptor beta chains from one sample, sequenced in a study of T cell repertoires in cytomegalovirus infection. Their target antigens are unknown. TCRdb reanalysed the reads using MiXCR and keeps one entry per CDR3 protein. The data show fewer than 70,000 distinct CDR3 sequences, under 30% seen once. The source was CD8+ T cells from cultured PBMCs, collected from culture after CMV antigen stimulation. The receptors were gathered from a human donor in good health (CMV status not recorded). Some clones in this sample may be carry-over from other donors' samples. Both conserved end residues are part of each CDR3. The D gene is left open where the match is weak. Not all rows give a size; the values are once, few, many and, for expanded clones, a class.

v_call	clone_size	d_call	j_call	cdr3_aa	cdr3_nt
TRBV5-4	few	.	TRBJ2-1	CASSLQHEQFF	TGTGCCAGCAGCTTGCAACATGAGCAGTTCTTC
TRBV7-6	.	.	TRBJ1-6	CASSLAAGSLNSPLHF	TGTGCCAGCAGCTTAGCGGCTGGAAGCCTTAATTCACCCCTCCACTTT
TRBV5-5	many	TRBD1	TRBJ1-1	CASRYRDRENTEAFF	TGTGCCAGCAGATACCGGGACAGGGAGAACACTGAAGCTTTCTTT
TRBV9	.	.	TRBJ2-3	CASSETGLRADTQYF	TGTGCCAGCAGCGAGACTGGTTTACGGGCAGATACGCAGTATTTT
TRBV9	.	.	TRBJ2-1	CASSPRTLFGEQFF	TGTGCCAGCAGCCCCAGGACTCTCTTCGGTGAGCAGTTCTTC
TRBV12-3/TRBV12-4	.	.	TRBJ1-1	CASSLAPPGQYTEAFF	TGTGCCAGCAGTTTAGCCCCGCCGGGCCAATACACTGAAGCTTTCTTT
TRBV6-1	.	TRBD2	TRBJ2-7	CASSSGLAALSYEQYF	TGTGCCAGCAGTTCGGGACTAGCGGCCCTTTCCTACGAGCAGTACTTC
TRBV12-3/TRBV12-4	.	TRBD2	TRBJ2-2	CASRFLTSGRYTGELFF	TGTGCCAGCAGATTCTTGACTAGCGGGAGATATACCGGGGAGCTGTTTTTT
TRBV7-2	.	TRBD1	TRBJ1-1	CASSSEGQPNTEAFF	TGTGCCAGCAGCTCAGAGGGACAGCCGAACACTGAAGCTTTCTTT
TRBV12-3/TRBV12-4	.	TRBD2	TRBJ2-3	CASTLAGGAYSTDTQYF	TGTGCCAGCACCTTAGCGGGTGGGGCGTATAGCACAGATACGCAGTATTTT
TRBV30	once	TRBD1	TRBJ1-5	CAWGTGGSNQPQHF	TGTGCCTGGGGGACAGGGGGGAGCAATCAGCCCCAGCATTTT
TRBV7-6	.	TRBD2	TRBJ2-2	CASRGRANTGELFF	TGTGCCAGTCGGGGGAGGGCGAACACCGGGGAGCTGTTTTTT
TRBV27	.	TRBD2	TRBJ2-3	CASRTSGGRDTQYF	TGTGCCAGCAGGACTAGCGGGGGCCGGGATACGCAGTATTTT
TRBV28	.	.	TRBJ1-2	CASSIRGGAPHGYTF	TGTGCCAGCAGTATACGGGGGGGGGCGCCTCATGGCTACACCTTC
TRBV7-2	many	.	TRBJ2-7	CASRLGTYEQYF	TGTGCCAGCAGACTAGGAACCTACGAGCAGTACTTC
TRBV5-4	few	.	TRBJ2-7	CASSGRGTSYEQYF	TGTGCCAGCAGCGGTCGGGGCACGTCCTACGAGCAGTACTTC
TRBV7-2	many	.	TRBJ2-5	CASSLLPLTRGETQYF	TGTGCCAGCAGCTTATTACCCCTAACGCGAGGAGAGACCCAGTACTTC
TRBV12-3/TRBV12-4	few	.	TRBJ2-5	CASSFWQEGETQYF	TGTGCCAGCAGTTTTTGGCAGGAGGGGGAGACCCAGTACTTC
TRBV5-1	few	TRBD1	TRBJ2-7	CASSSRDRTYEQYF	TGCGCCAGCAGCTCCCGGGACAGGACCTACGAGCAGTACTTC
TRBV28	.	.	TRBJ2-7	CASTPGASYEQYF	TGTGCCAGCACCCCGGGGGCCAGCTACGAGCAGTACTTC
TRBV7-3	many	TRBD2	TRBJ2-7	CASSLSGGGNEQYF	TGTGCCAGCAGCTTAAGCGGGGGGGGGAACGAGCAGTACTTC
TRBV9	few	.	TRBJ1-1	CASSGGHQNTEAFF	TGTGCCAGCAGTGGGGGACATCAGAACACTGAAGCTTTCTTT
TRBV4-1	.	.	TRBJ1-1	CASSQESTNTEAFF	TGCGCCAGCAGCCAAGAGTCCACGAACACTGAAGCTTTCTTT
TRBV6-1	few	TRBD1	TRBJ2-7	CASSEEDRPSYYEQYF	TGTGCCAGCAGTGAGGAGGACAGGCCTTCTTACTACGAGCAGTACTTC
TRBV7-2	many	TRBD2	TRBJ2-5	CASSLELAGGPKTQYF	TGTGCCAGCAGCTTAGAACTAGCGGGAGGGCCGAAGACCCAGTACTTC
TRBV5-5	.	.	TRBJ2-7	CASTVLRGYEQYF	TGTGCCAGCACTGTCCTCCGCGGCTACGAGCAGTACTTC
TRBV28	many	.	TRBJ2-7	CASSLEGGTTLYEQYF	TGTGCCAGCAGTTTAGAGGGGGGGACTACCCTCTACGAGCAGTACTTC
TRBV7-3	.	TRBD2	TRBJ2-1	CASSLGTSGQGNEQFF	TGTGCCAGCAGCTTAGGGACTAGCGGGCAGGGCAATGAGCAGTTCTTC
TRBV30	few	.	TRBJ2-1	CAWRKTSIEQFF	TGTGCCTGGAGAAAAACTAGTATTGAGCAGTTCTTC
TRBV7-8	many	.	TRBJ2-7	CASSSTDSYEQYF	TGTGCCAGCAGCTCGACGGACTCCTACGAGCAGTACTTC
TRBV13	.	.	TRBJ1-6	CASSWTAGTGASINSPLHF	TGTGCCAGCAGTTGGACAGCAGGGACCGGGGCCAGTATAAATTCACCCCTCCACTTT
TRBV6-2/TRBV6-3	many	.	TRBJ1-4	CASSYSSGDEKLFF	TGTGCCAGCAGTTACTCCTCAGGGGATGAAAAACTGTTTTTT
TRBV6-2/TRBV6-3	.	.	TRBJ2-5	CASSTVNRETQYF	TGTGCCAGCAGTACGGTAAACCGGGAGACCCAGTACTTC
TRBV6-1	few	.	TRBJ2-7	CASSSKFSYEQYF	TGTGCCAGCAGTTCCAAGTTCTCCTACGAGCAGTACTTC
TRBV18	.	.	TRBJ2-5	CASSSGLEETQYF	TGTGCCAGCTCATCGGGACTCGAAGAGACCCAGTACTTC
TRBV4-3	.	TRBD2	TRBJ2-3	CASSQGWREVTDTQYF	TGCGCCAGCAGCCAAGGTTGGCGGGAGGTCACAGATACGCAGTATTTT
TRBV28	few	TRBD1	TRBJ2-1	CASSSLTGSSYNEQFF	TGTGCCAGCAGTTCGCTGACAGGGAGCTCCTACAATGAGCAGTTCTTC
TRBV5-6	.	.	TRBJ2-5	CASSSREEGYQETQYF	TGTGCCAGCAGCTCAAGGGAGGAGGGCTACCAAGAGACCCAGTACTTC
TRBV7-9	few	TRBD1	TRBJ2-2	CASSPQGADTGELFF	TGTGCCAGCAGCCCCCAGGGGGCCGACACCGGGGAGCTGTTTTTT
TRBV19	few	TRBD1	TRBJ1-5	CASIGQGAIGNQPQHF	TGTGCCAGTATAGGACAGGGGGCTATTGGCAATCAGCCCCAGCATTTT
TRBV9	few	.	TRBJ1-1	CASSKGNTEAFF	TGTGCCAGCAGCAAGGGAAACACTGAAGCTTTCTTT
TRBV4-3	.	TRBD2	TRBJ2-7	CASSQVGTSGRNYEQYF	TGCGCCAGCAGCCAAGTTGGGACTAGCGGCAGAAACTACGAGCAGTACTTC